The 6 T cell receptor beta chains presented below share a single source sample, sequenced in a study of blood T cell repertoires in COVID-19. Profiling relied on immunoSEQ multiplex PCR, and the TCRdb table lists in-frame clones only, not all of them. The sample has about 120,000 clones, more than 60% seen once; the top ten hold about 2.1%. Specimen: peripheral blood. The receptor set was obtained from a man between 70 and 80 years old with acute or convalescent COVID-19.

This chain connects TRBV2 to TRBJ2-7; no clear D. The CDR3 totals 12 residues. Germline V gene sequence: CDR1 SNHLY, CDR2 FYNNEI. The V end lost 7 bases, the J end lost 1 base, and 8 bases lay between the germline ends. The CDR3 sequence: CASMYTSYEQYF. In nucleotides, the CDR3 is TGTGCCAGCATGTACACATCCTACGAGCAGTACTTC.

This clone was counted only a few times. CDR3 in amino acids: CASSIYQEQAFF. The CDR3 DNA is TGTGCCAGCAGCATATATCAAGAGCAAGCTTTCTTT. The V and J genes are TRBV7-8 and TRBJ1-1; D uncertain. Trimming shortened V by 5 bases and J by 9 bases, and 13 bases separated the two germline ends. This CDR3 region has 12 residues. CDR1 SGHVS and CDR2 FQNEAQ come from the germline V gene.

This chain uses TRBV6-2 or TRBV6-3 with TRBJ2-2; the D gene is possibly TRBD2 (5 bases). CDR1 and CDR2 from the germline V gene are MNHEY and SVGEGT. V dropped 0 bases and J dropped 3 bases, with 14 bases sitting between them. This CDR3 spans 17 amino acids. The CDR3 nucleotides are TGTGCCAGCAGTTACTCCCCCTCCAGCGGTTACACCGGGGAGCTGTTTTTT. Translating it yields CASSYSPSSGYTGELFF.

This rearrangement joins TRBV28 to TRBJ1-1; TRBD1 matches 8 bases. Germline V gene data show CDR1 as MDHEN and CDR2 as SYDVKM. Trimming took 8 bases from V and 5 from J; bases not matched to a gene: 7. The CDR3 covers 13 residues. The CDR3 loop is CASPGQDGTEAFF. Written as DNA, the CDR3 is TGTGCCAGCCCGGGACAGGACGGGACTGAAGCTTTCTTT.

The chain combines TRBV20-1 with TRBJ2-5; D remains unclear. This CDR3 comprises 11 residues. The V gene's germline CDR1 is DFQATT and CDR2 SNEGSKA (reference sequence). V shed 4 bases and J shed 7 bases, with 10 bases lying between them. CDR3 in amino acids: CSAIVMVTQYF. As DNA, the CDR3 is TGCAGTGCTATAGTAATGGTGACCCAGTACTTC.

The rearrangement uses TRBV4-3 and TRBJ2-7; tentatively, D is TRBD2 (7 bases). The germline gives CDR1 LGHNA, CDR2 YSLEER. Trimming left V 0 bases short and J 5 bases short, with 14 bases between. There are 15 residues in the CDR3. The CDR3 coding sequence is TGCGCCAGCAGCCAAGATGGGGGGGCGCTGAACGAGCAGTACTTC. Protein sequence: CASSQDGGALNEQYF.